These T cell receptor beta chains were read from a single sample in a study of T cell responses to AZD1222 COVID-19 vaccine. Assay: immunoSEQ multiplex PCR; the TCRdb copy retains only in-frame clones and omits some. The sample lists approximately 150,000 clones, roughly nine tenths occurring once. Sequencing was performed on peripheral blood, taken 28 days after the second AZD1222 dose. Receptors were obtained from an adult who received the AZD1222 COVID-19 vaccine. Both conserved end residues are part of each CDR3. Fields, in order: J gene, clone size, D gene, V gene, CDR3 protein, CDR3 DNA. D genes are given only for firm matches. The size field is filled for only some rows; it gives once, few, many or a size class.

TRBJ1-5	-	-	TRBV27	CASSPQGTNQPQHF	TGTGCCAGCAGTCCCCAGGGGACCAATCAGCCCCAGCATTTT
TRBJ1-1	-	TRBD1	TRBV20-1	CSASTGPEAFF	TGCAGTGCTTCGACAGGGCCAGAAGCTTTCTTT
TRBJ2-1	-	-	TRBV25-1	CASSAHSYNEQFF	TGTGCCAGCAGTGCTCACAGTTACAATGAGCAGTTCTTC
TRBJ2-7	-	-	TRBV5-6	CASSFVGSREQYF	TGTGCCAGCAGCTTTGTGGGGTCGAGGGAGCAGTACTTC
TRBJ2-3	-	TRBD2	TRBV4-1	CASSPRLATTDTQYF	TGCGCCAGCAGCCCTCGACTAGCGACCACAGATACGCAGTATTTT
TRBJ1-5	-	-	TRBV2	CASSYGFTYQPQHF	TGTGCCAGCAGCTACGGGTTCACCTATCAGCCCCAGCATTTT
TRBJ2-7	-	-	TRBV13	CASSPGTSYEQYF	TGTGCCAGCAGCCCGGGGACTTCTTACGAGCAGTACTTC
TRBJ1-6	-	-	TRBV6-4	CASRSSYNSPLHF	TGTGCCAGCAGAAGCTCCTATAATTCACCCCTCCACTTT
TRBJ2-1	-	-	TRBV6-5	CASSYGRSSYNEQFF	TGTGCCAGCAGTTACGGGAGAAGCTCCTACAATGAGCAGTTCTTC
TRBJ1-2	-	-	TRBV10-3	CAISDPGTYGYTF	TGTGCCATCAGTGACCCGGGAACCTATGGCTACACCTTC
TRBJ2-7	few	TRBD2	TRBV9	CASSVGNSGSLQYF	TGTGCCAGCAGCGTAGGGAATAGCGGGTCTCTACAGTACTTC
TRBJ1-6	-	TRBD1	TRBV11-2	CASSIGQGMGSPLHF	TGTGCCAGCAGCATTGGACAGGGGATGGGTTCACCCCTCCACTTT
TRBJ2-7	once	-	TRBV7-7	CASSSPPNYEQYF	TGTGCCAGCAGCTCCCCTCCCAACTACGAGCAGTACTTC
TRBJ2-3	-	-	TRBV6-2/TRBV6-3	CASSRLTDTQYF	TGTGCCAGCAGTAGACTGACAGATACGCAGTATTTT
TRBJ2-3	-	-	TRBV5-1	CASGALTSTDTQYF	TGCGCCAGCGGGGCGCTCACTAGCACAGATACGCAGTATTTT
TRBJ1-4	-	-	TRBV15	CATSRVGWATNEKLFF	TGTGCCACCAGCAGAGTGGGCTGGGCAACTAATGAAAAACTGTTTTTT
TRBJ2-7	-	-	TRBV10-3	CAISGDYEQYF	TGTGCCATCAGTGGGGACTACGAGCAGTACTTC
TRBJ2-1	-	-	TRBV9	CASSSWGEWDNEQFF	TGTGCCAGCAGCTCTTGGGGGGAGTGGGACAATGAGCAGTTCTTC
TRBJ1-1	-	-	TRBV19	CASWMATEAFF	TGTGCCAGCTGGATGGCCACTGAAGCTTTCTTT